Here is one T cell receptor beta chain with its context. Its antigen is as yet unknown. Profiling relied on immunoSEQ multiplex PCR, and the TCRdb table lists in-frame clones only, not all of them. The data show 120,000 to 150,000 clones, about nine tenths seen once. This sample was taken from a study of T cell responses to AZD1222 COVID-19 vaccine. Overall study findings and caveats: Nearly half of the spike-specific TCRs reportedly recognize variant regions that carry no mutations. Spike-specific TCR breadth and depth both grew after two AZD1222 doses. In a largely white British group with more females than males, clonal diversity was possibly underestimated. Repertoires were obtained only post-peak T cell response.

Sequencing used peripheral blood, obtained on day 0 of MenACWY control vaccination. This TCR was sampled from an adult in good health.

CDR3 bases: TGTGCCAGCAGTCGGGACAGACTCTCAACTAATGAAAAACTGTTTTTT. This sequence encodes CASSRDRLSTNEKLFF. The chain joins TRBV2 to TRBJ1-4; 7 nucleotides agree with TRBD1. The CDR3 runs to 16 residues. The ends lost 5 bases at V and 0 bases at J; junction bases unmatched: 6. Germline V gives CDR1 SNHLY, CDR2 FYNNEI.